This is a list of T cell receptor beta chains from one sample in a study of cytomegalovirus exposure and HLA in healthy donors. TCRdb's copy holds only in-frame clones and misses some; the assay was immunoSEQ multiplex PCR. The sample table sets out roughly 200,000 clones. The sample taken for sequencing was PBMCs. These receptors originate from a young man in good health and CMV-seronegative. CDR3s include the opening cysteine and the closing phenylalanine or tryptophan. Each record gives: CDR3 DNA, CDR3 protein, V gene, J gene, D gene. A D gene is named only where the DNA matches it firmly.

CDR3nt: TGTGCCAGCAGCCCCTCCCAGGGGGTCATCTCCTACGAGCAGTACTTC
CDR3aa: CASSPSQGVISYEQYF
v_gene: TRBV11-3
j_gene: TRBJ2-7
d_gene: TRBD1

CDR3nt: TGTGCCAGCAGCTTAATACTAGCGGGAAAAGAGACCCAGTACTTC
CDR3aa: CASSLILAGKETQYF
v_gene: TRBV11-2
j_gene: TRBJ2-5
d_gene: TRBD2

CDR3nt: TGTGCCAGCAGCTCTACAAAAAAGGACAGACTGATCCCCCCATTCTTC
CDR3aa: CASSSTKKDRLIPPFF
v_gene: TRBV7-9
j_gene: TRBJ1-2
d_gene: NA

CDR3nt: TGTGCCAGCAGCTTGCAGGGGAGCTCCTACAATGAGCAGTTCTTC
CDR3aa: CASSLQGSSYNEQFF
v_gene: TRBV5-4
j_gene: TRBJ2-1
d_gene: NA

CDR3nt: TGTGCCAGCAGCGGACTAGGGGGGGTTTTGACGCAGTATTTT
CDR3aa: CASSGLGGVLTQYF
v_gene: TRBV9
j_gene: TRBJ2-3
d_gene: NA

CDR3nt: TGTGCCAGCAGTGTCTCCGCGGGACAGGGCGTCACGTTCAATGAAAAACTGTTTTTT
CDR3aa: CASSVSAGQGVTFNEKLFF
v_gene: TRBV6-4
j_gene: TRBJ1-4
d_gene: TRBD1

CDR3nt: TGTGCCAGTAGTATAGACCCGGCCGGGGGAATGGCTGGGGCCAACGTCCTGACTTTC
CDR3aa: CASSIDPAGGMAGANVLTF
v_gene: TRBV19
j_gene: TRBJ2-6
d_gene: NA

CDR3nt: TGTGCCAGCAGCCCGCCTGTTGTGACTAGCGGGGAGACGGACGAGCAGTACTTC
CDR3aa: CASSPPVVTSGETDEQYF
v_gene: TRBV5-4
j_gene: TRBJ2-7
d_gene: TRBD2

CDR3nt: TGTGCCACCAGCAGAGAAACCCCTGGACTAGCTCTGCATGAGCAGTTCTTC
CDR3aa: CATSRETPGLALHEQFF
v_gene: TRBV15
j_gene: TRBJ2-1
d_gene: TRBD2

CDR3nt: TGTGCCAGTAGTATCCAGGGGCGGGATGGCTACACCTTC
CDR3aa: CASSIQGRDGYTF
v_gene: TRBV19
j_gene: TRBJ1-2
d_gene: NA

CDR3nt: TGTGCCAGCAGCTTAGGGCTAGCGGGAGGTGCCGGGGAGCTGTTTTTT
CDR3aa: CASSLGLAGGAGELFF
v_gene: TRBV13
j_gene: TRBJ2-2
d_gene: TRBD2